This TCR beta chain is from a study of beta chain features in type 1 diabetes. Study results and caveats: The question left open here concerned HLA type influencing TCRB rearrangement.

Trimming stripped 5 bases from V and 5 bases from J, with 13 bases between. This CDR3 has 13 residues. Germline CDR1 reads SQVTM; CDR2 reads ANQGSEA. Sequenced material consisted of expressed TCRB transcripts (all of the isolated RNA was reverse transcribed). The data were produced by immunoSEQ multiplex PCR, yet TCRdb's version contains in-frame clones alone and is incomplete. This sample has more than 350,000 clones; 11% occur once, and the top ten carry around 0.05%. This clone was counted only a few times. Antigen unknown. The chain links TRBV29-1 to TRBJ1-5; no definite D call. The source of this sequence is a woman younger than 35 in good health. The sample comprised naive CD4+ T cells from blood. CDR3 sequence reads: CSVSFDGYQPQHF. The CDR3, as DNA: TGCAGCGTTTCCTTTGACGGGTATCAGCCCCAGCATTTT.